This TCR beta chain is drawn from a study of cytomegalovirus exposure and HLA in healthy donors. Study details: Earlier findings included about 120 million unique TCR beta sequences obtained from approximately 170 million T cells.

In the PCR, 60 Vbeta and 13 Jbeta primers were used. Produced via immunoSEQ multiplex PCR; TCRdb's table is partial and in-frame only. The table includes 100,000 to 150,000 clones, around three quarters detected once. The V gene end was trimmed by 6 bases and the J gene end by 9 bases; junction bases not matched to a gene: 8. CDR3 length: 14 amino acids. Germline lookup yields CDR1 MNHEY and CDR2 SMNVEV (reference sequence). The chain uses TRBV27 and TRBJ2-1; TRBD2 matches 10 bases. This sequence originates from a female donor in good health and CMV-seronegative. Sequencing was performed on PBMCs. The CDR3 nucleotides are TGTGCCAGCAGCCAAAGCGGGGGGGCTGGTGAGCAGTTCTTC. This codes for CASSQSGGAGEQFF.